These 28 T cell receptor beta chains were sequenced from one sample in a study of cytomegalovirus exposure and HLA in healthy donors. The PCR used 60 Vbeta and 13 Jbeta primers. Sequencing was performed with immunoSEQ multiplex PCR; in TCRdb, only in-frame clones are kept and a portion is missing. Of under 200,000 clones listed, roughly 80% are singletons. Sequenced sample: PBMCs. Every receptor here comes from a male donor in good health and CMV-seronegative.

The rearrangement links TRBV6-1 to TRBJ1-1, with D maybe TRBD1 (6 bases). Trimming cost V 6 bases and J 0 bases, with 11 bases left between them. CDR3 length equals 14 residues. Germline CDR1 is MNHNS and CDR2 is SASEGT. CDR3 region: CASRDTGLNTEAFF. Written as DNA, the CDR3 is TGTGCCAGCAGGGACACAGGGTTGAACACTGAAGCTTTCTTT.

With respect to this clone: The junction and the germline gene differ at one end; a read error may be behind it. Other DNA sequences within the sample encode an identical CDR3. The chain employs TRBV15 and TRBJ2-3; TRBD2 aligns across 8 bases. The germline V gene has CDR1 LNHNV and CDR2 YYDKDF (reference sequence). The CDR3 has 14 residues. Written as DNA, the CDR3 is TGTGCCACTAGCACAAGGACTAGCCCAGATACGCAGTATTTT. Protein sequence: CATSTRTSPDTQYF.

This chain links TRBV11-2 with TRBJ1-1; 8 bases are shared with TRBD1. The CDR3 has 12 amino acids. Unmatched junction bases numbered 6, after V lost 5 bases and J lost 10 bases. Germline V gives CDR1 SGHAT, CDR2 FQNNGV. The CDR3 sequence is CASSPQGEGAFF. CDR3 in DNA: TGTGCCAGCAGCCCACAGGGGGAAGGAGCTTTCTTT.

V usage is TRBV5-1 and J usage is TRBJ1-3, with D hard to call. This CDR3 contains 14 residues. V shed 4 bases and J shed 7 bases, with 15 bases lying between them. Germline V gene data show CDR1 as SGHRS and CDR2 as YFSETQ. The CDR3 sequence is CASSAAVDGNTIYF. The CDR3 nucleotides read TGCGCCAGCAGCGCCGCGGTCGATGGGAACACCATATATTTT.

V is TRBV4-1 and J is TRBJ2-7; TRBD1 agrees at 8 bases. The V and J ends lost 7 bases and 6 bases, in that order; junction bases with no gene match: 20. The CDR3 runs 17 residues. CDR1 and CDR2 from the germline V gene are MGHRA and YSYEKL. Here the CDR3 reads CASKNLAGGPSSPEQYF. The CDR3 DNA reads as TGCGCCAGCAAAAATCTGGCAGGGGGCCCTTCCTCCCCCGAGCAGTACTTC.

The rearrangement uses TRBV5-4 and TRBJ2-3, with 12 bases fitting TRBD1. Trimming at V came to 7 bases and at J to 4 bases, leaving 7 bases not matched to a gene. Per germline, CDR1 SGHNT and CDR2 YYREEE (reference sequence). The CDR3 extends over 15 amino acids. CDR3 in amino acids: CASPGDRGPSDTQYF. Here the CDR3 DNA reads TGTGCCAGCCCCGGGGACAGGGGGCCATCAGATACGCAGTATTTT.

This rearrangement joins TRBV9 to TRBJ1-3; D might be TRBD1 (6 bases). Trimming left V 4 bases short and J 0 bases short, with 14 bases between. The CDR3 is 16 amino acids. The germline CDR1 and CDR2 sequences are SGDLS and YYNGEE. The CDR3 sequence is CASSFRDTFSGNTIYF. The CDR3 nucleotides read TGTGCCAGCAGCTTCCGGGACACCTTCTCTGGAAACACCATATATTTT.

This chain connects TRBV10-1 to TRBJ2-7; TRBD2 matches at 10 bases. V gave up 4 bases and J gave up 5 bases; unmatched junction bases: 5. The germline V gene encodes CDR1 WNHNN and CDR2 SYGVQD (reference sequence). The CDR3 is 14 amino acids. The DNA of the CDR3 is TGCGCCAGCAGTGCAAGCGGGGGGGCCCACGAGCAGTACTTC. It translates to CASSASGGAHEQYF.

This clone appeared a single time. At the DNA level, this CDR3 is encoded by other sequences in the same sample as well. V is TRBV5-4 and J is TRBJ1-2; perhaps TRBD1 as D (5 bases). The CDR3 has 16 residues. The V gene lost 3 bases and the J gene lost 2 bases, with 17 bases spanning the gap. Germline V gene sequence: CDR1 SGHNT, CDR2 YYREEE (reference sequence). In DNA, the CDR3 is TGTGCCAGCAGCTCAGGTCAGGGCATTCTAAACTATGGCTACACCTTC. Translating gives CASSSGQGILNYGYTF.

The J gene is TRBJ1-3, the V gene TRBV7-9; D might be TRBD1 (6 bases). Trimming left V 6 bases short and J 2 bases short, with 17 bases between. Germline-derived CDR1 and CDR2 are SEHNR and FQNEAQ (reference sequence). The CDR3 loop spans 16 amino acids. CDR3 sequence reads: CASRSQGNSAGNTIYF. The DNA of the CDR3 is TGTGCCAGCAGGTCACAGGGTAATTCGGCTGGAAACACCATATATTTT.

Turning to this clone: At one of its ends the junction is not consistent with the germline gene, which may arise from a read error. The sample holds other DNA sequences that translate to the same CDR3. The rearrangement uses TRBV4-1 and TRBJ1-5, with D maybe TRBD1 (6 bases). The CDR3 runs 18 residues. Germline-derived CDR1 and CDR2 are MGHRA and YSYEKL. The DNA for the CDR3 is TGCGCCAGCAGCCAGAGAGAAGGCCGGACAGTTGACAATCAGCCTCAGCATTTT. It specifies CASSQREGRTVDNQPQHF.

This clone was counted once. The chain joins TRBV15 to TRBJ2-5; D is perhaps TRBD2 (5 bases). The DNA end favors TRBJ2-7, so the J call may be wrong. This CDR3 contains 16 residues. The germline CDR1 and CDR2 sequences are LNHNV and YYDKDF (reference sequence). CDR3 DNA: TGTGCCACCAGCAGAGTGGACGTCGGGGTTTACCACGAGCAGTACTTC. This encodes CATSRVDVGVYHEQYF.

The V gene is TRBV14, the J gene TRBJ2-2, with D tentatively TRBD1 (6 bases). The CDR3 length is 13 residues. V was shortened by 7 bases and J by 5 bases, with 11 bases between the two germline ends. Germline CDR1 SGHDN, CDR2 FVKESK. The CDR3 protein is CASNYRVTGELFF. Written as DNA, the CDR3 is TGTGCCAGCAACTACAGGGTGACCGGGGAGCTGTTTTTT.

This sequence joins TRBV7-7 and TRBJ2-1; D is perhaps TRBD1 (7 bases). Trimming left V 4 bases short and J 7 bases short, with 11 bases between. The CDR3 is 13 amino acids. Germline lookup yields CDR1 SSHAT and CDR2 FNYEAQ (reference sequence). The CDR3 coding sequence is TGTGCCAGCAGCTACTCAGGGGGGAATGAGCAGTTCTTC. Protein sequence: CASSYSGGNEQFF.

The chain combines TRBV2 with TRBJ2-7, with a possible D match to TRBD2 (5 bases). The V end lost 10 bases, the J end lost 3 bases, and 16 bases lay between the germline ends. The length of the CDR3 is 13 residues. The germline V gene has CDR1 SNHLY and CDR2 FYNNEI. The DNA of the CDR3 is TGTGCCACTAACGAGGGTAACCTCTACGAGCAGTACTTC. Amino acid sequence: CATNEGNLYEQYF.

This clone was detected once. The rearrangement joins TRBV27 to TRBJ1-4, with D maybe TRBD1 (6 bases). From germline, CDR1 is MNHEY and CDR2 SMNVEV (reference sequence). The ends were cut back, 6 bases at V and 7 bases at J, with 18 bases in the middle. This CDR3 contains 15 residues. CDR3 loop: CASRAGEQGSEKLFF. The CDR3 bases are TGTGCCAGCAGAGCGGGGGAGCAGGGGAGTGAAAAACTGTTTTTT.

This chain uses TRBV10-1 with TRBJ2-3, with D possibly matching TRBD1 (6 bases). V dropped 3 bases and J dropped 9 bases, with 10 bases sitting between them. The CDR3 totals 12 residues. Germline V CDR1 and CDR2: WNHNN, SYGVQD (reference sequence). DNA of the CDR3: TGCGCCAGCAGTGATCCCAGGGGCACGCAGTATTTT. This gives the protein CASSDPRGTQYF.

Here the CDR3 reads CASTRGVGTEAFF. The CDR3 region has the DNA TGCGCCAGCACCAGGGGGGTTGGGACTGAAGCTTTCTTT. The chain has TRBV5-1 and TRBJ1-1, with 7 bases lining up with TRBD1. This CDR3 spans 13 amino acids. J was trimmed by 5 bases and V by 6 bases; bases with no gene match: 7. CDR1 is SGHRS and CDR2 is YFSETQ in the germline V gene. The full variable domain, with the rest looked up from reference TRBV5-1 and TRBJ1-1, is KAGVTQTPRYLIKTRGQQVTLSCSPISGHRSVSWYQQTPGQGLQFLFEYFSETQRNKGNFPGRFSGRQFSNSRSEMNVSTLELGDSALYLCASTRGVGTEAFFGQGTRLTVV.

The rearrangement uses TRBV6-1 and TRBJ2-7; unclear D gene. The V gene's germline CDR1 is MNHNS and CDR2 SASEGT. Trimming took off 1 base at V and 3 bases at J, with 16 bases between the two ends. CDR3 size: 16 residues. The CDR3 sequence: CASSEGGRGFNYEQYF. CDR3 DNA: TGTGCCAGCAGTGAAGGCGGCCGCGGATTCAACTACGAGCAGTACTTC.

The V call is TRBV5-1, the J call TRBJ2-5; D remains unclear. The CDR3 extends over 15 amino acids. Deletions cut 0 bases from V and 1 base from J, with 10 bases between. Germline V CDR1 and CDR2: SGHRS, YFSETQ. The CDR3 is CASSLGTFAQETQYF. CDR3 sequence (DNA): TGCGCCAGCAGCTTGGGAACATTTGCCCAAGAGACCCAGTACTTC.

The rearrangement uses TRBV11-2 and TRBJ1-2, with TRBD1 identical over 7 bases. Germline trimming cut 5 bases from V and 6 bases from J; bases unmatched to any gene: 12. The CDR3 spans 15 residues. From germline, CDR1 is SGHAT and CDR2 FQNNGV. The CDR3 here is CASSITGTEAHGYTF. DNA of the CDR3: TGTGCCAGCAGCATAACCGGGACAGAAGCGCATGGCTACACCTTC.

This chain joins TRBV6-1 and TRBJ2-5; no definite D call. TRBJ2-7 matches the DNA end more closely, so the J call is doubtful. The germline V gene has CDR1 MNHNS and CDR2 SASEGT. The CDR3 is 14 amino acids. In DNA, the CDR3 is TGTGCCAGCAGTGCCTTAGAGTCGTCCTACGAGCAGTACTTC. Encoded protein: CASSALESSYEQYF.

The chain employs TRBV6-6 and TRBJ1-1; a possible D gene is TRBD1 (5 bases). V was shortened by 0 bases and J by 5 bases, with 10 bases between the two germline ends. This CDR3 spans 14 amino acids. In germline, CDR1 is MNHNY, CDR2 SVGAGI (reference sequence). The CDR3 is CASSYSDGGTEAFF. CDR3 nucleotides: TGTGCCAGCAGTTACTCGGACGGGGGGACTGAAGCTTTCTTT.

This rearrangement joins TRBV10-3 to TRBJ1-1; TRBD1 aligns across 7 bases. The CDR3 is 14 amino acids. Looked up from germline, CDR1 is ENHRY and CDR2 is SYGVKD. V shed 10 bases and J 0 bases; nucleotides not matched to a gene: 8. This chain's CDR3 is CATQGVDMNTEAFF. The CDR3 DNA is TGTGCCACTCAGGGGGTCGACATGAACACTGAAGCTTTCTTT.

In this sample, this clone turned up once. The J gene is TRBJ1-5, the V gene TRBV10-3; 9 positions match TRBD1. The CDR3 sequence is 13 residues long. V lost 9 bases and J lost 5; bases outside the gene matches: 5. Per the germline V gene, CDR1 is ENHRY and CDR2 is SYGVKD. The CDR3 is CAIQDRGDQPQHF. As DNA, the CDR3 is TGTGCCATACAGGACAGGGGCGATCAGCCCCAGCATTTT.

The J gene is TRBJ1-2, the V gene TRBV30, with D uncertain. The germline CDR1 and CDR2 sequences are GTSNPN and SVGIG (reference sequence). CDR3 length: 12 residues. Trimming removed 5 bases from V and 7 bases from J, with 14 bases in between. The CDR3 region has the DNA TGTGCCTGGCGGCGGGATGTACTTGGCTACACCTTC. Its protein is CAWRRDVLGYTF.

J is TRBJ1-1 and V is TRBV5-1, with 9 bases that match TRBD1. V lost 4 bases, J lost 1 base, and 5 bases stayed unmatched. The CDR3 is 15 residues long. The germline CDR1 and CDR2 sequences are SGHRS and YFSETQ. The CDR3 protein is CASSRTGAPNTEAFF. The CDR3, as DNA: TGCGCCAGCAGCAGGACAGGGGCCCCGAACACTGAAGCTTTCTTT.

The chain employs TRBV5-1 and TRBJ2-5; 8 positions agree with TRBD2. The germline V gene encodes CDR1 SGHRS and CDR2 YFSETQ. The CDR3 contains 15 residues. Trimming cost V 1 base and J 9 bases; bases outside gene matches: 11. This CDR3 reads CASSLMAGGVESQYF. For the CDR3, the DNA is TGCGCCAGCAGCTTGATGGCGGGGGGCGTGGAGTCCCAGTACTTC.